The 13 T cell receptor beta chains presented below share a single source sample, sequenced in a study of cytomegalovirus exposure and HLA in healthy donors. In the PCR, 60 Vbeta and 13 Jbeta primers were used. Some clones are missing from TCRdb's copy, which holds only in-frame ones; the method was immunoSEQ multiplex PCR. The data contain around 280,000 clones, approximately 90% of them singletons. Sequencing used PBMCs. These receptors were obtained from a woman in her late teens or twenties in good health and CMV-seronegative.

This clone has just a few counts. The chain carries TRBV10-3 and TRBJ2-1, with 7 bases matching TRBD1. Germline CDR1 and CDR2: ENHRY and SYGVKD. Losses at the gene ends were 0 bases for V and 0 bases for J; bases not matched to a gene: 2. This CDR3 contains 16 residues. As DNA, the CDR3 is TGTGCCATCAGTGAGTCGACAGGGAGCTCCTACAATGAGCAGTTCTTC. The encoded protein is CAISESTGSSYNEQFF.

The rearrangement links TRBV6-5 to TRBJ2-6; D possibly corresponds to TRBD1 (5 bases). Germline CDR1 is MNHEY and CDR2 is SVGAGI. CDR3 length equals 14 residues. V was cut by 6 bases and J by 3 bases, with 9 bases left in between. CDR3 nucleotide sequence: TGTGCCAGCAGGGTCAGGGTTGGGGCCAACGTCCTGACTTTC. It translates to CASRVRVGANVLTF.

This clone was seen a single time. V gene TRBV14 combines with J gene TRBJ2-7; D may be TRBD1 (6 bases). Germline CDR1 is SGHDN and CDR2 is FVKESK. V lost 3 bases and J lost 3, with 15 bases in between. The CDR3 extends over 15 amino acids. In DNA form, the CDR3 reads TGTGCCAGCAGCCAGGAGACAGGAATCTACTACGAGCAGTACTTC. Residues: CASSQETGIYYEQYF.

The gene calls are TRBV9 and TRBJ2-2; 8 bases line up with TRBD2. After removal of 4 bases from V and 2 bases from J, the junction contained 13 bases not matched to a gene. Per germline, CDR1 SGDLS and CDR2 YYNGEE. This CDR3 has 18 amino acids. In nucleotides, the CDR3 is TGTGCCAGCAGCCCCGCCGCCTACGGGGGGGCAAACACCGGGGAGCTGTTTTTT. It translates to CASSPAAYGGANTGELFF.

The chain uses TRBV18 and TRBJ2-2, with D unclear. V lost 3 bases to trimming and J lost 1 base, with 9 bases between them. This CDR3 spans 15 amino acids. CDR1 is KGHSH and CDR2 is LQKENI in the germline V gene. The CDR3 loop is CASSPLRENTGELFF. The CDR3, as DNA: TGTGCCAGCTCACCCCTACGTGAGAACACCGGGGAGCTGTTTTTT.

The chain recombines TRBV5-1 with TRBJ1-1; possible D gene TRBD1, 5 bases. The CDR3 has 15 residues. The germline gives CDR1 SGHRS, CDR2 YFSETQ. V was pared by 0 bases and J by 3 bases, with 12 bases between. Here the CDR3 reads CASSLVPGGDTEAFF. The CDR3 DNA reads as TGCGCCAGCAGCTTGGTGCCGGGGGGGGACACTGAAGCTTTCTTT.

The chain joins TRBV2 to TRBJ1-1; tentatively, D is TRBD1 (5 bases). This CDR3 comprises 15 residues. Germline V CDR1 and CDR2: SNHLY, FYNNEI. Trimming took 2 bases from V and 6 from J, leaving 16 bases between them. As DNA, the CDR3 is TGTGCCAGCAGTGAATGGCGGGGACCGATCGCTGAAGCTTTCTTT. Protein product: CASSEWRGPIAEAFF.

This rearrangement joins TRBV9 to TRBJ2-1, with 9 bases identical to TRBD1. Trimming at V came to 4 bases and at J to 7 bases, leaving 12 bases not matched to a gene. CDR3 length: 16 residues. Germline V lookup: CDR1 SGDLS, CDR2 YYNGEE. The CDR3 DNA follows: TGTGCCAGCAGCCTCAGACCGGGACAGGGTCAGAATGAGCAGTTCTTC. It translates to CASSLRPGQGQNEQFF.

CDR3 DNA: TGTGCCAGCAGCCCTCCTAGCGGGGGTTACGAGCAGTACTTC. This gives the protein CASSPPSGGYEQYF. This sequence joins TRBV7-2 and TRBJ2-7, with TRBD2 matching 10 bases. Germline CDR1 SGHTA, CDR2 FQGNSA. V lost 5 bases to trimming and J lost 4 bases; unmatched junction nucleotides: 5. The CDR3 is 14 amino acids. The full variable domain, its missing parts supplied by reference TRBV7-2 and TRBJ2-7, is GAGVSQSPSNKVTEKGKDVELRCDPISGHTALYWYRQSLGQGLEFLIYFQGNSAPDKSGLPSDRFSAERTGGSVSTLTIQRTQQEDSAVYLCASSPPSGGYEQYFGPGTRLTVT.

The J gene is TRBJ2-2, the V gene TRBV7-3, with 10 bases that match TRBD2. V trimming: 3 bases; J trimming: 7 bases; junction bases outside the gene matches: 5. The germline CDR1 and CDR2 sequences are SGHTA and FQGTGA. The CDR3 runs to 15 residues. CDR3 DNA sequence: TGTGCCAGCAGCTTCCTAGCGGGGGTTCACGGGGAGCTGTTTTTT. It specifies CASSFLAGVHGELFF.

The rearrangement joins TRBV6-4 to TRBJ2-3; the match to TRBD2 covers 12 bases. This CDR3 spans 16 amino acids. The J segment lost 1 base and the V segment lost 3 bases, leaving 2 bases of the junction unmatched. The germline CDR1 and CDR2 sequences are MRHNA and SNTAGT. The CDR3: CASSESSGGGTDTQYF. CDR3 DNA sequence: TGTGCCAGCAGTGAGTCTAGCGGGGGGGGCACAGATACGCAGTATTTT.

The chain carries TRBV2 and TRBJ2-1; TRBD2 aligns across 12 bases. Germline trimming cut 7 bases from V and 6 bases from J; bases unmatched to any gene: 4. Germline V gives CDR1 SNHLY, CDR2 FYNNEI. The CDR3 spans 14 residues. CDR3 in amino acids: CASTSGGASNEQFF. The CDR3 DNA sequence: TGTGCCAGCACTAGCGGGGGGGCCTCCAATGAGCAGTTCTTC.

The chain recombines TRBV11-2 with TRBJ1-3; D call uncertain. V lost 0 bases and J 1 base, leaving 7 bases between the germline ends. This CDR3 spans 15 amino acids. CDR1 is SGHAT, CDR2 FQNNGV, per germline. The CDR3 protein is CASSLERGSGNTIYF. The CDR3 bases are TGTGCCAGCAGCTTAGAAAGAGGATCTGGAAACACCATATATTTT.